A selection of T cell receptor beta chains follows, all from one sample in a study of human T cells and chemical hapten exposure. TCRdb ran MiXCR on the RACE reads and lists one entry per CDR3 protein. The profile shows about 51,000 distinct CDR3 sequences, about 9.2% of them singletons. The sample in question was whole blood, obtained in connection with sensitization to the hapten diphenylcyclopropenone (DPC). Receptor source: a woman in her 40s with alopecia areata. Some clones in this sample may be carry-over from other donors' samples. Each CDR3 is given without its conserved first and last residue.

v_call | cdr3_aa
TRBV20-1 | SALDRNSYGYT
TRBV4-1 | ASSQAPNTEAF
TRBV4-3 | ASKDRGGTDTQY
TRBV30 | AWSGQASYGYT
TRBV28 | ASSSGLLTYEQY
TRBV28 | ASSSRTHYNEQF
TRBV4-1 | ASMAGLPGELF
TRBV20-1 | SARGTGGFYYEQY
TRBV7-6 | ASSLEGEREQY
TRBV6-2/TRBV6-3 | ASSEGYYGYT
TRBV12-3/TRBV12-4 | ASSFPSGGSEQY
TRBV29-1 | SVGDRGNNSPLH
TRBV6-6 | ASSYSMGEDTEAF
TRBV5-4 | ASSLSGAPGYT
TRBV7-9 | ASSSRSMTHYEQY
TRBV5-1 | ASGAPGTGSEKLF
TRBV7-2 | ASSSRTGQGWNQPQH
TRBV9 | ASSGLAGDLNEQF
TRBV5-6 | ASSAGTYRTF
TRBV7-8 | ASSTVSYEQY
TRBV7-6 | ASSLVGQGTDTQY
TRBV7-9 | ASSLRDEQY
TRBV28 | ASKDGLLAKNIQY
TRBV5-4 | ASSRRGSSYEQY
TRBV7-6 | ASSLQLGQGLEQY
TRBV9 | ASSVGGSNQPQH
TRBV6-2/TRBV6-3 | ASSYSHSLNEQF
TRBV7-7 | ASSSDSGTRSHNEQF
TRBV4-1 | ASSQDVLAGYEQY
TRBV20-1 | SARAPPGDMTYNEQF
TRBV11-2 | ASSLELQETQY
TRBV9 | ASSAITQDEQY
TRBV21-1 | ASSFGELF
TRBV6-6 | ATQGLAVYNEQF
TRBV5-1 | ASSLTGNPGYGYT
TRBV2 | ASSDRASNQPQH
TRBV27 | ASSLFSPAGGYEQY
TRBV20-1 | SAIRHPGTNTEAF
TRBV7-6 | ASSSIAGPTYEQY
TRBV2 | ASSDRVSNQPQH
TRBV29-1 | SGYTDTQY
TRBV9 | ASSRDLQGARTGELF
TRBV18 | ASSPPWTTPDTQY
TRBV14 | ASSQKAGPSYNEQF
TRBV12-3/TRBV12-4 | ASSPRTGGAGHNEQF
TRBV20-1 | SARVGASNYNSPLH
TRBV5-1 | ASRERMTSTDTQY
TRBV29-1 | SVEEPSYGYT
TRBV19 | ASSLDEQF
TRBV13 | ASSLFTGRNEQF
TRBV7-9 | ASSERQPLNYGYT
TRBV7-2 | ASEFPGGNSPLH
TRBV10-3 | AISDTGDRQF